The 12 T cell receptor beta chains below all came from one sample that was sequenced in a study of control samples from healthy donors and cancer patients. Libraries were prepared by immunoSEQ multiplex PCR; TCRdb keeps only in-frame clonotypes and omits some of them. The sample records approximately 90,000 clones, around 84% being singletons. Input material: PBMCs. Source of these receptors: a man aged 70-80 years with lung cancer.

The chain has TRBV21-1 and TRBJ2-2; the tabulated D call, TRBD1, remains unverified against the DNA. TRBV21-1 is designated a pseudogene. This CDR3 has 15 residues. CDR3 residues: CASSKGWANTGELFF. CDR3 coding DNA: TGTGCCAGCAGCAAAGGGTGGGCTAACACCGGGGAGCTGTTTTTT.

The chain carries TRBV5-4 and TRBJ1-1; maybe TRBD1 (5 bases). CDR3 length: 17 residues. V lost 2 bases and J lost 3, with 20 bases in between. Germline-derived CDR1 and CDR2 are SGHNT and YYREEE (reference sequence). The CDR3 loop reads CASSFSAGPRLDTEAFF. The CDR3 region has the DNA TGTGCCAGCAGCTTTAGTGCAGGGCCCAGATTGGACACTGAAGCTTTCTTT.

As for this clone: The same CDR3 arises from other DNA sequences in this sample as well. The V gene is TRBV30, the J gene TRBJ2-3, with D hard to call. Germline V lookup: CDR1 GTSNPN, CDR2 SVGIG (reference sequence). The CDR3 loop spans 12 amino acids. Trimming took off 2 bases at V and 0 bases at J, with 3 bases between the two ends. The CDR3 loop is CAWSRSTDTQYF. DNA for the CDR3: TGTGCCTGGAGTAGAAGCACAGATACGCAGTATTTT.

The gene calls are TRBV20-1 and TRBJ2-1, with 7 bases identical to TRBD1. Germline loops: CDR1 DFQATT, CDR2 SNEGSKA (reference sequence). The CDR3 runs to 12 residues. Trimming took 3 bases from V and 6 from J; bases not matched to a gene: 2. The CDR3 DNA is TGCAGTGCTAGTCCAGGGGGCAATGAGCAGTTCTTC. Encoded protein: CSASPGGNEQFF.

This clone has only one observation. This chain connects TRBV6-2 or TRBV6-3 to TRBJ1-1; 7 bases are shared with TRBD1. The J segment lost 2 bases and the V segment lost 2 bases, leaving 8 bases of the junction unmatched. CDR1 and CDR2 (germline): MNHEY, SVGEGT. The CDR3 loop spans 16 amino acids. The CDR3 sequence is CASSYPTGRGNTEAFF. DNA of the CDR3: TGTGCCAGCAGTTACCCGACAGGGAGGGGTAACACTGAAGCTTTCTTT.

This clone was picked up one time. The chain has TRBV30 and TRBJ1-5; 11 positions match TRBD1. V lost 2 bases to trimming and J lost 7 bases; unmatched junction nucleotides: 10. This CDR3 region has 16 residues. Germline CDR1 and CDR2: GTSNPN and SVGIG (reference sequence). The CDR3 region has the DNA TGTGCCTGGAGTATTGGACAGGGGGCTCGACCGCAGCCCCAGCATTTT. Translated, it gives CAWSIGQGARPQPQHF.

The CDR3 reads CASSLGVGAYNEQFF. In DNA, the CDR3 is TGCGCCAGCAGCTTGGGGGTAGGGGCCTACAATGAGCAGTTCTTC. The V call is TRBV5-1, the J call TRBJ2-1, with a weak D call TRBD1 (5 bases). Trimming took off 0 bases at V and 2 bases at J, with 9 bases between the two ends. The CDR3 runs to 15 residues. Germline CDR1 and CDR2: SGHRS and YFSETQ. The whole variable domain, filled in from reference TRBV5-1 and TRBJ2-1, reads KAGVTQTPRYLIKTRGQQVTLSCSPISGHRSVSWYQQTPGQGLQFLFEYFSETQRNKGNFPGRFSGRQFSNSRSEMNVSTLELGDSALYLCASSLGVGAYNEQFFGPGTRLTVL.

Of note for this clone: The identical CDR3 is also encoded by other nucleotide sequences in the sample. The chain joins TRBV5-6 to TRBJ1-2; unclear D gene. V lost 4 bases to trimming and J lost 4 bases, with 11 bases between them. Looked up from germline, CDR1 is SGHDT and CDR2 is YYEEEE. There are 13 residues in the CDR3. In DNA, the CDR3 is TGTGCCAGCAGCCTCAACGGTCTCTATGGCTACACCTTC. It translates to CASSLNGLYGYTF.

The V and J genes are TRBV10-1 and TRBJ1-5; 7 bases agree with TRBD1. This CDR3 comprises 16 residues. The V gene's germline CDR1 is WNHNN and CDR2 SYGVQD (reference sequence). Trimming removed 0 bases from V and 5 bases from J; junction bases left unmatched: 7. CDR3 bases: TGCGCCAGCAGTGAGTCAAGAGGGGGCGCAGATCAGCCCCAGCATTTT. Translation gives CASSESRGGADQPQHF.

V and J are TRBV19 and TRBJ2-4, with unresolved D. Germline V gene lookup returns CDR1 LNHDA and CDR2 SQIVND (reference sequence). V was pared by 4 bases and J by 0 bases, with 7 bases between. This CDR3 has 14 residues. The CDR3: CASSRPAAKNIQYF. CDR3 nucleotide sequence: TGTGCCAGTAGTAGACCGGCAGCCAAAAACATTCAGTACTTC.

The chain carries TRBV6-5 and TRBJ2-1; a possible D gene is TRBD1 (6 bases). This CDR3 contains 15 residues. Trimming pared 0 bases from V and 6 bases from J, leaving 12 bases between. CDR1 and CDR2 (germline): MNHEY, SVGAGI. Written as DNA, the CDR3 is TGTGCCAGCAGTTACTCTGGGGGCCTAGGCAATGAGCAGTTCTTC. Translated, it gives CASSYSGGLGNEQFF.

This clone was recorded only once. The chain is built from TRBV7-2 and TRBJ1-1, with D perhaps TRBD1 (5 bases). V was cut by 4 bases and J by 11 bases, with 17 bases left in between. This CDR3 comprises 13 residues. The germline V gene has CDR1 SGHTA and CDR2 FQGNSA. CDR3 region: CASSSRDVDTAFF. The CDR3 DNA is TGTGCCAGCAGCTCCCGGGACGTGGATACGGCTTTCTTT.